The 3 T cell receptor beta chains given below trace back to one sample, sequenced in a study of identical twins. In TCRdb, the 5' RACE reads were re-called with MiXCR into one record per CDR3 protein. Here the sample spans 600,000 to 700,000 distinct CDR3 sequences, 20% to 25% being singletons. This sample was also put to use in a study of T cells expressing NK-cell markers.

What was sequenced was PBMCs. These receptors originate from a woman between 18 and 30 years old in good health.

This clonotype was counted a few times. This chain joins TRBV10-3 and TRBJ2-7, with D tentatively TRBD1 (6 bases). CDR3 length equals 12 residues. Trimming removed 9 bases from V and 3 bases from J, with 12 bases in between. The V gene's germline CDR1 is ENHRY and CDR2 SYGVKD. CDR3 sequence reads: CAIQTGDYEQYF. The CDR3 DNA is TGTGCCATTCAGACAGGCGACTACGAGCAGTACTTC.

This clonotype showed up just a few times. The V call is TRBV20-1, the J call TRBJ2-1; 9 nucleotides align to TRBD2. The CDR3 is 15 residues long. CDR1 is DFQATT, CDR2 SNEGSKA, per germline (reference sequence). The ends lost 3 bases at V and 6 bases at J; junction bases unmatched: 9. CDR3 region: CSASKAGGPPNEQFF. The CDR3 nucleotides are TGCAGTGCTAGTAAGGCGGGAGGGCCTCCCAATGAGCAGTTCTTC.

This clonotype was seen a handful of times. The rearrangement joins TRBV20-1 to TRBJ2-3; TRBD2 agrees at 10 bases. CDR3 length: 15 residues. CDR1 and CDR2 (germline): DFQATT, SNEGSKA (reference sequence). With V trimmed by 4 bases and J by 0 bases, 4 bases remained unmatched. Written as DNA, the CDR3 is TGCAGTGCTATTGATAGCGGGAGGAGCACAGATACGCAGTATTTT. Amino acids: CSAIDSGRSTDTQYF.